The clone carrying this T cell receptor beta chain came up many times. The antigen is not known. This sample is drawn from a study of blood T cells in healthy people across ages. Study-wide points: Whereas aged donors had fewer naive CD4+ cells, long-lived donors had more of them and higher diversity.

With a J-beta primer mix and a sample-barcoded 5' primer, a second PCR ran about 7 to 12 cycles. One entry per CDR3 protein, called by TCRdb with MiXCR from the 5' RACE reads. The sample comprises roughly 700,000 distinct CDR3 sequences, approximately 31% of which are singletons, and just over 15% rests with the top ten. V was clipped by 3 bases and J by 2 bases; unmatched bases: 3. The CDR3 extends over 14 amino acids. Germline lookup yields CDR1 KGHSH and CDR2 LQKENI. The sequence was obtained from an elderly woman in good health. This sequence joins TRBV18 and TRBJ1-2; TRBD1 aligns across 7 bases. The sample taken for sequencing was blood. The CDR3 region is CASSPPTGNYGYTF. In DNA, the CDR3 is TGTGCCAGCTCACCCCCGACAGGGAACTATGGCTACACCTTC.